The rows below give T cell receptor beta chains drawn from one sample of a study of blood T cell repertoires in COVID-19. Profiled with immunoSEQ multiplex PCR; TCRdb holds only in-frame clones, not every one. Counted here are about 200,000 clones, approximately 90% occurring once; the ten biggest clones make up under 0.9%. The specimen sequenced was peripheral blood. These receptors were collected from a middle-aged man with acute or convalescent COVID-19. The CDR3 runs from the conserved cysteine through the conserved F or W. The D gene is left open where the match is weak. Size is stated for part of the rows, as once, few or many counts, or as a class when the clone is expanded.

TRBV30	TRBD1	TRBJ2-7	NA	TGTGCCTGGAGTCCCACCCCCCAGGACAGGGTGTGGGACGAGCAGTACTTC	CAWSPTPQDRVWDEQYF
TRBV27	NA	TRBJ2-7	NA	TGTGCCAGCAGTTTTGGGCCAGGGGCCTACGAGCAGTACTTC	CASSFGPGAYEQYF
TRBV5-1	TRBD1	TRBJ1-2	few	TGCGCCAGCAGCCCCCCGGGACAGTATGGCTACACCTTC	CASSPPGQYGYTF
TRBV4-2	NA	TRBJ1-5	NA	TGTGCCAGCAGCCAAGTCTCGGGGACTGATAGCAATCAGCCCCAGCATTTT	CASSQVSGTDSNQPQHF
TRBV30	NA	TRBJ1-5	NA	TGTGCCTGGAGTTTGAGTCCGAATCAGCCCCAGCATTTT	CAWSLSPNQPQHF
TRBV6-1	NA	TRBJ1-6	NA	TGTGCCAGCAGCGCCGGCGGGGTGGCCAATTCACCCCTCCACTTT	CASSAGGVANSPLHF
TRBV5-1	TRBD2	TRBJ2-3	NA	TGCGCCAGCAGGTCGACTAGCGGGGGCACAGATACGCAGTATTTT	CASRSTSGGTDTQYF
TRBV2	TRBD1	TRBJ2-2	NA	TGTGCCAGCAGTGAACTAGACAGGGGGATCACCGGGGAGCTGTTTTTT	CASSELDRGITGELFF
TRBV5-1	TRBD2	TRBJ2-3	once	TGCGCCAGCAGCTCAAGCGGGAGTGTTCGGTATACGCAGTATTTT	CASSSSGSVRYTQYF
TRBV27	TRBD1	TRBJ1-2	once	TGTGCCAGCAGCCCTCAGGGGGCTAACTATGGCTACACCTTC	CASSPQGANYGYTF
TRBV4-1	TRBD1	TRBJ2-1	NA	TGCGCCAGCAGCCAAGGGACAGGGGAGGCCTACAATGAGCAGTTCTTC	CASSQGTGEAYNEQFF
TRBV11-2	TRBD1	TRBJ1-2	NA	TGTGCCAGCAGCTTGACAGGAGCAGGGGGGACTTTTGGCTACACCTTC	CASSLTGAGGTFGYTF
TRBV5-1	TRBD1	TRBJ2-7	NA	TGCGCCAGCACCTTGGGACAGGGTGAGGACGAGCAGTACTTC	CASTLGQGEDEQYF
TRBV7-2	TRBD1	TRBJ2-7	NA	TGTGCCAGCAGAATTTGGGGACAGGGGACGCGGGGGGTCTACGAGCAGTACTTC	CASRIWGQGTRGVYEQYF
TRBV11-3	NA	TRBJ1-1	NA	TGTGCCAGCAGCTCCTCCGGGGGTCATTCTGAAGCTTTCTTT	CASSSSGGHSEAFF
TRBV19	TRBD1	TRBJ2-1	NA	TGTGCCAGTAGTGACGGTCCCGGGACAGGTAATGATGAGCAGTTCTTC	CASSDGPGTGNDEQFF
TRBV5-3	TRBD1	TRBJ2-7	NA	TGTGCCAGAAGATATCCTCGTACCCGGGACAGGGGGCTCTACGAGCAGTACTTC	CARRYPRTRDRGLYEQYF
TRBV3-1/TRBV3-2	TRBD2	TRBJ2-7	NA	TGTGCCACCCGGACTAGCGGGGGGAACGAGCAGTACTTC	CATRTSGGNEQYF
TRBV5-1	TRBD1	TRBJ1-2	NA	TGCGCCAGCAGCGACCGGACAGGGTCCTATGGCTACACCTTC	CASSDRTGSYGYTF
TRBV19	NA	TRBJ1-2	NA	TGTGCCAGTAGTACATACACCAACAGCTATGGCTACACCTTC	CASSTYTNSYGYTF
TRBV3-1/TRBV3-2	TRBD2	TRBJ2-5	NA	TGTGCCAGCAGCCAAGAAGGGCTAGCGGGTTTGCGTGAGACCCAGTACTTC	CASSQEGLAGLRETQYF
TRBV7-2	TRBD2	TRBJ2-7	NA	TGTGCCAGCAGCCCGGGACTAGCGGGTAGTGCCTACGAGCAGTACTTC	CASSPGLAGSAYEQYF
TRBV11-2	NA	TRBJ2-3	NA	TGTGCCAGCAGCTTTGGTTGGAGCCTTTACACAGATACGCAGTATTTT	CASSFGWSLYTDTQYF
TRBV19	NA	TRBJ1-1	NA	TGTGCCAGTACTCCCGGGTGGAACACTGAAGCTTTCTTT	CASTPGWNTEAFF
TRBV18	NA	TRBJ2-2	NA	TGTGCCAGCTCATTGATTAGCACCGGGGAGCTGTTTTTT	CASSLISTGELFF
TRBV30	TRBD2	TRBJ2-7	NA	TGTGCCTGGAGCGGAACCGAGCAGGGAGGGCTCTACGAGCAGTACTTC	CAWSGTEQGGLYEQYF
TRBV28	TRBD1	TRBJ2-7	NA	TGTGCCAGCACCCTCGGGACAGGGGTCATCTACGAGCAGTACTTC	CASTLGTGVIYEQYF
TRBV7-9	NA	TRBJ2-1	NA	TGTGCCAGCAGCTTAGTAGACCGGCGGGGTAATGAGCAGTTCTTC	CASSLVDRRGNEQFF
TRBV24-1	TRBD2	TRBJ2-1	NA	TGTGCCACCAGAGGGAGGGAGGGCCTGAATGAGCAGTTCTTC	CATRGREGLNEQFF
TRBV11-2	NA	TRBJ2-3	NA	TGTGCCAGCAGTACCGGTTGGGGGGAGTCGGCAGATACGCAGTATTTT	CASSTGWGESADTQYF
TRBV12-3/TRBV12-4	NA	TRBJ1-2	NA	TGTGCCACCACAGATAACTATGGCTACACCTTC	CATTDNYGYTF
TRBV10-2	NA	TRBJ2-7	NA	TGCGCCAGCAGTGAGCAGGGCCCAAAACCGTACTTC	CASSEQGPKPYF
TRBV28	NA	TRBJ1-2	few	TGTGCCAGCAGCTGGGGGGGCTATGGCTACACCTTC	CASSWGGYGYTF
TRBV7-2	NA	TRBJ2-3	NA	TGTGCCAGCAGCGTCACGGCTAGTAGCACAGATACGCAGTATTTT	CASSVTASSTDTQYF
TRBV5-5	TRBD1	TRBJ1-1	NA	TGTGCCAGCAGCCGGACAGGGGATAACACTGAAGCTTTCTTT	CASSRTGDNTEAFF
TRBV19	TRBD1	TRBJ1-6	NA	TGTGCCAGTAGTATGGCTGGACAGGGGGCGCGAACGGCCGGGTCACCCCTCCACTTT	CASSMAGQGARTAGSPLHF
TRBV7-9	NA	TRBJ2-7	NA	TGTGCCAGCAGTTGGACTACAGACAACCCCTACGAGCAGTACTTC	CASSWTTDNPYEQYF
TRBV11-3	TRBD2	TRBJ2-1	NA	TGTGCCAGCAGCCCGCGGGAGTATAATGAGCAGTTCTTC	CASSPREYNEQFF
TRBV12-3/TRBV12-4	NA	TRBJ1-1	NA	TGTGCCAGCAGTTTCGGGCGGGGAACTGAAGCTTTCTTT	CASSFGRGTEAFF
TRBV9	TRBD2	TRBJ2-3	NA	TGTGCCAGCACCGGGCTAGCGGGAGGGCCCACAGATACGCAGTATTTT	CASTGLAGGPTDTQYF
TRBV7-8	NA	TRBJ1-1	NA	TGTGCCAGCAGCCCCTTGGCAGTGAACACTGAAGCTTTCTTT	CASSPLAVNTEAFF
TRBV6-4	NA	TRBJ2-2	NA	TGTGCCAGCAGTGAACAGCAGAACACCGGGGAGCTGTTTTTT	CASSEQQNTGELFF